A few counts support the clone carrying this TCR beta chain. The antigen remains unidentified. This record comes from a study of CD8 T cells in ankylosing spondylitis. CDR1 and CDR2 (germline): SQVTM, ANQGSEA. The CDR3 contains 13 residues. Trimming removed 3 bases from V and 1 base from J, with 9 bases in between. MiXCR, run by TCRdb on the 5' RACE reads, gives a single entry per CDR3 protein. Of 700,000 or so distinct CDR3 sequences in the sample, around 20% were seen once. Study-level findings and limits: One TCR beta motif, made up of under ten highly homologous variants, appeared characteristic of ankylosing spondylitis blood. Relatively rare in peripheral blood, disease-linked clones were also CD8+.

Sequenced input: blood, either unsorted or a sorted T cell fraction (not recorded which). The chain links TRBV29-1 to TRBJ1-1; D gene unclear. This receptor was taken from a male donor with ankylosing spondylitis. The CDR3 protein is CSVDIGRNTEAFF. The CDR3 DNA reads as TGCAGCGTTGACATCGGACGGAACACTGAAGCTTTCTTT.